This entry describes one TCR beta chain. The table came from immunoSEQ multiplex PCR; TCRdb's copy has only in-frame clones and leaves some out. There are about 2.4 million clones in the sample; 80% to 95% occur only once, and around 0.37% lies in the top ten. The V and J ends lost 7 bases and 3 bases respectively, with 12 bases between them. The CDR3 loop spans 13 amino acids. Germline V gene data show CDR1 as LNHDA and CDR2 as SQIVND (reference sequence). The healthy adult donors were HIV-negative and reported no recent acute infections or vaccinations. CD4+ cells underwent separation, giving CD45RA+ naive and CD45RA-negative memory subsets. These data originate in a study of shared clonotypes between healthy human individuals.

What was sequenced was naive CD4+ T cells from PBMCs. The subset denotes: CD45RA+ positively selected. V gene TRBV19 combines with J gene TRBJ1-1, with a tentative D call TRBD1 (5 bases). The TCR sequence derives from a man aged 18 to 29 in good health. Some clones in this sample may be carry-over from other donors' samples. The CDR3 DNA sequence: TGTGCCAGTACCAGGGTGTGGGACACTGAAGCTTTCTTT. Protein sequence: CASTRVWDTEAFF. The full variable domain, rest sourced from reference TRBV19 and TRBJ1-1, is DGGITQSPKYLFRKEGQNVTLSCEQNLNHDAMYWYRQDPGQGLRLIYYSQIVNDFQKGDIAEGYSVSREKKESFPLTVTSAQKNPTAFYLCASTRVWDTEAFFGQGTRLTVV.